This TCR beta chain was captured by sequencing in a study of blood T cell repertoires in COVID-19. Whole-study context: T cells, B-cell-depleted T cells, or PBMCs supplied cDNA or gDNA.

Authors' methods: Reference gene primer amplification in the assay estimated nucleated cell counts. Sequencing was performed with immunoSEQ multiplex PCR; in TCRdb, only in-frame clones are kept and a portion is missing. V and J calls and clone size come straight from that table; D and trimming were deduced from the DNA. The sample includes around 290,000 clones, approximately 89% of them seen just once. Sequenced material: peripheral blood. This receptor was taken from a woman between 45 and 65 years old who had recovered from COVID-19.

The CDR3 bases are TGTGCCAGCAGTTTAAAAGCCAGGGGAAGCAATCAGCCCCAGCATTTT. Its protein product is CASSLKARGSNQPQHF. The gene calls are TRBV27 and TRBJ1-5; weak D call: TRBD1 (6 bases). Trimming shortened V by 2 bases and J by 1 base, and 12 bases separated the two germline ends. CDR3 length: 16 amino acids. The germline gives CDR1 MNHEY, CDR2 SMNVEV (reference sequence).